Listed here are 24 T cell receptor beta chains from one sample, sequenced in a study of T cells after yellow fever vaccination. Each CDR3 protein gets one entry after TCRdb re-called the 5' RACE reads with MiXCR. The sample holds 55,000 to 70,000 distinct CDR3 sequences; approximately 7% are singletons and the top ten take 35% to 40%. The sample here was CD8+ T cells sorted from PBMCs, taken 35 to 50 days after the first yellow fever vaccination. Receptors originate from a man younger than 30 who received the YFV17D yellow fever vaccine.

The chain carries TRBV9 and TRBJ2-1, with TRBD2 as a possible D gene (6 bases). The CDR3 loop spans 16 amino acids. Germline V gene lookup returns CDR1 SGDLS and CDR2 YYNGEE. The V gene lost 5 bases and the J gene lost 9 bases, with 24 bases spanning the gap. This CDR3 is CASSGWETRVSGEQFF. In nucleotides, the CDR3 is TGTGCCAGCAGTGGGTGGGAGACTAGAGTATCCGGTGAGCAGTTCTTC.

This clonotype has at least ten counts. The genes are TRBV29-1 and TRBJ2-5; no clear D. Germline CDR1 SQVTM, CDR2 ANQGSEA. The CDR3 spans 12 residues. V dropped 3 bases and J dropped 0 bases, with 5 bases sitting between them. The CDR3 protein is CSVDDNQETQYF. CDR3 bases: TGCAGCGTTGATGACAACCAAGAGACCCAGTACTTC.

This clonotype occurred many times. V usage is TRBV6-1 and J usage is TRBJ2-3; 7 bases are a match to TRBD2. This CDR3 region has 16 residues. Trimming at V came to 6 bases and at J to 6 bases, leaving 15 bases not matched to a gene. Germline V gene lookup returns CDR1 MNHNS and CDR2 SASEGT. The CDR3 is CASRFRDYPSPDTQYF. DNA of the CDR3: TGTGCCAGCAGGTTCCGGGACTACCCGTCCCCGGATACGCAGTATTTT.

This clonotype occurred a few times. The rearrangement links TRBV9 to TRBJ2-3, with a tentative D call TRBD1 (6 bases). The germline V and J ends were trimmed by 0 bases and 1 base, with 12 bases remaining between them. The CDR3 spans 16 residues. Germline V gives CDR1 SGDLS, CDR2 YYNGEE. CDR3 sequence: CASSVAGDPRTDTQYF. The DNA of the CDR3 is TGTGCCAGCAGCGTAGCAGGGGACCCTCGCACAGATACGCAGTATTTT.

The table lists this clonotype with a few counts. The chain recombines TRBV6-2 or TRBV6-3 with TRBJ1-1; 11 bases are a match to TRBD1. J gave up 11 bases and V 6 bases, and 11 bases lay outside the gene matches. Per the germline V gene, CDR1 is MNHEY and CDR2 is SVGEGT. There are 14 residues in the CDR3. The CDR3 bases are TGTGCCAGCAGATCGCCGGGACAGGGGGTCGAGGCTTTCTTT. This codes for CASRSPGQGVEAFF.

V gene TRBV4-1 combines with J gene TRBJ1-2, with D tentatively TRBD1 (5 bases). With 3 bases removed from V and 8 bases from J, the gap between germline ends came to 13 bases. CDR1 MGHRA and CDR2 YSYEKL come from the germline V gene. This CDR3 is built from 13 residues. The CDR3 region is CASSQVAGTGYTF. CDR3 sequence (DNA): TGCGCCAGCAGCCAGGTAGCAGGGACCGGCTACACCTTC.

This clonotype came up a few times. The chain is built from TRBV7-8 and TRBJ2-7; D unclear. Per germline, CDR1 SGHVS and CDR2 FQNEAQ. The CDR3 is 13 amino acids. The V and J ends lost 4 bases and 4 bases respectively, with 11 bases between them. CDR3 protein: CASSSSRNYEQYV. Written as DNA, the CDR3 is TGTGCCAGCAGCTCGTCGAGGAATTACGAGCAGTACGTC.

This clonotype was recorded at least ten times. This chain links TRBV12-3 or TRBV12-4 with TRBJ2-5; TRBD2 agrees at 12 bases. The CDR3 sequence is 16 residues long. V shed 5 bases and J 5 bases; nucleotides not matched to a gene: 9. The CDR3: CASSGPSGGALETQYF. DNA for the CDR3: TGTGCCAGCAGTGGCCCTAGCGGGGGGGCCTTGGAGACCCAGTACTTC.

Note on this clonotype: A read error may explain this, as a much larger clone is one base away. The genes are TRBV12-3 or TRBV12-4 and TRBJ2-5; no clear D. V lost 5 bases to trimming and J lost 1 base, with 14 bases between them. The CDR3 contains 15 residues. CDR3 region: CASSPSMSTQETQYF. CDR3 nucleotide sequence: TGTGCCAGCAGTCCGAGCATGAGTACCCAAGAGACCCAGTACTTC.

This chain's CDR3 is CASSPPTSGGWNEQFF. The CDR3 coding sequence is TGTGCCAGCAGCCCGCCGACTAGCGGGGGGTGGAATGAGCAGTTCTTC. This chain connects TRBV7-8 to TRBJ2-1; 13 bases are a match to TRBD2. The V gene end was trimmed by 5 bases and the J gene end by 7 bases; junction bases not matched to a gene: 8. Germline V CDR1 and CDR2: SGHVS, FQNEAQ. This CDR3 is 16 amino acids long.

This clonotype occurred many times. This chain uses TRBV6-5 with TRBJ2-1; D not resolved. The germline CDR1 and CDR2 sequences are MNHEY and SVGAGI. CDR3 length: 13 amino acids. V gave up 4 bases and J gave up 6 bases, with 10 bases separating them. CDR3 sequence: CASSLLAFNEQFF. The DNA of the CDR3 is TGTGCCAGCAGTTTGTTAGCTTTCAATGAGCAGTTCTTC.

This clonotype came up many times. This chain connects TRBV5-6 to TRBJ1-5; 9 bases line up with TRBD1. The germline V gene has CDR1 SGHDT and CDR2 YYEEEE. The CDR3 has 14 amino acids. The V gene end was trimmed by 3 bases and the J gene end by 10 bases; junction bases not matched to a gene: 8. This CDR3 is CASSWDRETGPQHF. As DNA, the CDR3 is TGTGCCAGCAGCTGGGACAGGGAGACGGGACCCCAGCATTTT.

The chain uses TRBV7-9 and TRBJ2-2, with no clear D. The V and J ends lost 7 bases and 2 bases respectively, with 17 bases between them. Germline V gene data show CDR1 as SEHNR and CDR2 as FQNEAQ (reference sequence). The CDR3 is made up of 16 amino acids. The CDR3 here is CASIHSRTLNTGELFF. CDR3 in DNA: TGTGCCAGCATACACAGCCGAACCCTAAACACCGGGGAGCTGTTTTTT.

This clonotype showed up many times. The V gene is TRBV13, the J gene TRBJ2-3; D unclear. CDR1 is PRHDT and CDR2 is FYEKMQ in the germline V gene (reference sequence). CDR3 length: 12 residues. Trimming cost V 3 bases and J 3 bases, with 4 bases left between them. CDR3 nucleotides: TGTGCCAGCAGCTTGGCTACAGATACGCAGTATTTT. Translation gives CASSLATDTQYF.

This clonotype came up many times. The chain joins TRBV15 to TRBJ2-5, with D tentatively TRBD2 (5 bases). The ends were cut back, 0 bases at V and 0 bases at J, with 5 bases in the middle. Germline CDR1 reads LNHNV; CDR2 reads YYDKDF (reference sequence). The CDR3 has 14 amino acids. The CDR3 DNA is TGTGCCACCAGCAGAGAGGAGGACCAAGAGACCCAGTACTTC. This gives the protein CATSREEDQETQYF.

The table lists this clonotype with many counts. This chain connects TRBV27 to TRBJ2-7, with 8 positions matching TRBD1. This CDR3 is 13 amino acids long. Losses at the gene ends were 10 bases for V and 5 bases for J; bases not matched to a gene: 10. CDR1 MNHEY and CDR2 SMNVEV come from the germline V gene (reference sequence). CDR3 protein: CATQRQGANEQYF. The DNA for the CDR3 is TGTGCCACCCAAAGGCAGGGGGCGAACGAGCAGTACTTC.

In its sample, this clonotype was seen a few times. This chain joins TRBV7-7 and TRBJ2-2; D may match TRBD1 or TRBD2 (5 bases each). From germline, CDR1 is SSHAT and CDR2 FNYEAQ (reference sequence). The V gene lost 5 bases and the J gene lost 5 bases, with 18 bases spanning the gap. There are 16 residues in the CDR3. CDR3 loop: CASSGYGDPDTGELFF. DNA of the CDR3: TGTGCCAGCAGCGGATACGGGGACCCCGATACCGGGGAGCTGTTTTTT.

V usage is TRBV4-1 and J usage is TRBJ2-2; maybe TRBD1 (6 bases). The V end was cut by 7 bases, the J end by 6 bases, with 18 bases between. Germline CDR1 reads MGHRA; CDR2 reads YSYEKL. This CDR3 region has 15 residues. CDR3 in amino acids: CASTTTLQGAGELFF. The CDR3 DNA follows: TGCGCCAGCACGACCACTCTACAGGGTGCCGGGGAGCTGTTTTTT.

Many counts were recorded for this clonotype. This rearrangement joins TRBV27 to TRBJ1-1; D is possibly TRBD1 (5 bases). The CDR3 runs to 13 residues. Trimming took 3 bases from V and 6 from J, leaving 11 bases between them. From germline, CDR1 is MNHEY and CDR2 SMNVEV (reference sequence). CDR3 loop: CASSFSGRSEAFF. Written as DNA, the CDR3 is TGTGCCAGCAGTTTTTCGGGGCGATCTGAAGCTTTCTTT.

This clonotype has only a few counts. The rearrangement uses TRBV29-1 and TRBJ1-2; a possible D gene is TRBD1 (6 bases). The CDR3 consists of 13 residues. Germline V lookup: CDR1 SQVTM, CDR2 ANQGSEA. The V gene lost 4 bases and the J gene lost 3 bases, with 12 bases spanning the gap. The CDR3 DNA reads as TGCAGCGTTGCCCTTGCAGGGGACTATGGCTACACCTTC. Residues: CSVALAGDYGYTF.

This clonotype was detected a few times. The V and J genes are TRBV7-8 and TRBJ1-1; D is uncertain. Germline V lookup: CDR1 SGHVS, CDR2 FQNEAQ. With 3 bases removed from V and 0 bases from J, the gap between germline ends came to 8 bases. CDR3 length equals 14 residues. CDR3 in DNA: TGTGCCAGCAGCTTGGAGGGTGTGAACACTGAAGCTTTCTTT. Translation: CASSLEGVNTEAFF.

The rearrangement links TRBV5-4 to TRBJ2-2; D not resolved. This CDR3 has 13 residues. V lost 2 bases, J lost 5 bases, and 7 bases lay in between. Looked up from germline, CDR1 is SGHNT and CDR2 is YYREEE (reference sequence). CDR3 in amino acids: CASSFAETGELFF. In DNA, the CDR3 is TGTGCCAGCAGCTTTGCAGAGACCGGGGAGCTGTTTTTT.

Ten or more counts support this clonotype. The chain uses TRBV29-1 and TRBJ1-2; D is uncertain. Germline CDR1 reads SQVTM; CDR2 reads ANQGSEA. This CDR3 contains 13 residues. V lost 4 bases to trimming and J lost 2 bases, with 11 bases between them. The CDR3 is CSVVDGENYGYTF. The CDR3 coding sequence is TGCAGCGTTGTGGACGGAGAGAACTATGGCTACACCTTC.

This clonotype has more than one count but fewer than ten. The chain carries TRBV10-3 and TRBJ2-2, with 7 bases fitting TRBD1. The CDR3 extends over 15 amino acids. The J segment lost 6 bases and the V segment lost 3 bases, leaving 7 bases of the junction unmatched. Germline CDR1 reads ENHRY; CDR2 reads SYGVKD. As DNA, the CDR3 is TGTGCCATCAGTGACCTCGCAGGGGGTCCCGGGGAGCTGTTTTTT. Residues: CAISDLAGGPGELFF.